The 25 T cell receptor beta chains reported below all come from one sample, sequenced in a study of T-cell memory formation after mild COVID-19. TCRdb ran MiXCR on the 5' RACE reads and lists one entry per CDR3 protein. The sample contains 100,000 to 120,000 distinct CDR3 sequences, 15% to 20% of which appear only once. Sequenced input: PBMCs or a T cell subset sorted from them (not recorded which). Receptors originate from a man between 18 and 29 years old who had mild COVID-19 (a few samples of this study predate the infection). Cell type and time point are not known.

The rearrangement uses TRBV6-2 or TRBV6-3 and TRBJ1-2, with D possibly matching TRBD1 (6 bases). The CDR3 sequence is 13 residues long. Germline V lookup: CDR1 MNHEY, CDR2 SVGEGT. Trimming left V 2 bases short and J 7 bases short, with 11 bases between. The CDR3 reads CASSYDRTGGYTF. CDR3 nucleotide sequence: TGTGCCAGCAGTTACGACAGGACTGGTGGCTACACCTTC.

This clonotype was found a few times. The genes are TRBV11-1 and TRBJ2-3; 10 bases fit TRBD2. The CDR3 contains 16 residues. The V segment lost 3 bases and the J segment 4 bases; nucleotides outside the gene matches: 7. Germline V lookup: CDR1 SGHAT, CDR2 FQDESV (reference sequence). The CDR3 region is CASSFGLAGGADTQYF. The CDR3 DNA reads as TGTGCCAGCAGCTTTGGTTTAGCGGGGGGCGCAGATACGCAGTATTTT.

V usage is TRBV7-3 and J usage is TRBJ2-1, with 10 bases lining up with TRBD2. The CDR3 is made up of 15 amino acids. Trimming cost V 5 bases and J 12 bases; bases outside gene matches: 13. The germline V gene has CDR1 SGHTA and CDR2 FQGTGA. CDR3 bases: TGTGCCAGCAGCACCATAGCGGGGGGCGGAGGTGGGCAGTTCTTC. The encoded protein is CASSTIAGGGGGQFF.

This chain links TRBV6-5 with TRBJ2-3; no clear D gene. CDR1 is MNHEY, CDR2 SVGAGI, per germline. This CDR3 is built from 13 residues. V was cut by 4 bases and J by 5 bases, with 10 bases left in between. CDR3: CASSSLVEDTQYF. In nucleotides, the CDR3 is TGTGCCAGCAGTTCCCTGGTTGAAGATACGCAGTATTTT.

The chain has TRBV28 and TRBJ1-5; 9 bases map to TRBD1. The CDR3 is made up of 15 amino acids. Losses at the gene ends were 8 bases for V and 6 bases for J; bases not matched to a gene: 11. Per the germline V gene, CDR1 is MDHEN and CDR2 is SYDVKM. CDR3 sequence: CASGTGTGFTQPQHF. For the CDR3, the DNA is TGTGCCAGCGGTACCGGGACAGGGTTTACTCAGCCCCAGCATTTT.

This sequence joins TRBV12-3 or TRBV12-4 and TRBJ1-5; D possibly corresponds to TRBD1 (6 bases). This CDR3 contains 15 residues. V shed 5 bases and J shed 7 bases, with 18 bases lying between them. CDR3 amino acids: CASSLGHSGGQPQHF. CDR3 nucleotide sequence: TGTGCCAGCAGTCTGGGACATTCCGGAGGGCAGCCCCAGCATTTT.

The J gene is TRBJ2-3, the V gene TRBV2; 7 nucleotides align to TRBD1. In germline, CDR1 is SNHLY, CDR2 FYNNEI. This CDR3 has 14 residues. The ends lost 7 bases at V and 2 bases at J; junction bases unmatched: 6. The CDR3 here is CASNRDSNTDTQYF. Written as DNA, the CDR3 is TGTGCCAGCAATCGGGACAGCAACACAGATACGCAGTATTTT.

V and J are TRBV24-1 and TRBJ1-4, with 9 nucleotides matching TRBD1. Germline V gene data show CDR1 as KGHDR and CDR2 as SFDVKD. Germline trimming cut 9 bases from V and 7 bases from J; bases unmatched to any gene: 8. The CDR3 covers 14 residues. CDR3 nucleotides: TGTGCCACCGTAGAGGCGGGACAGGGTGAAAAACTGTTTTTT. Translated: CATVEAGQGEKLFF.

In this sample, this clonotype turned up a few times. The chain links TRBV7-9 to TRBJ2-3, with no clear D. The V gene's germline CDR1 is SEHNR and CDR2 FQNEAQ (reference sequence). V was pared by 1 base and J by 4 bases, with 9 bases between. The CDR3 spans 14 residues. CDR3 in amino acids: CASSLVVPSDTQYF. The CDR3 DNA is TGTGCCAGCAGCTTAGTAGTCCCATCAGATACGCAGTATTTT.

This clonotype was counted at least ten times. V gene TRBV5-1 combines with J gene TRBJ2-3; TRBD1 aligns across 8 bases. V lost 6 bases to trimming and J lost 0 bases; unmatched junction nucleotides: 3. The CDR3 is 14 amino acids. Per germline, CDR1 SGHRS and CDR2 YFSETQ. CDR3 region: CASKGQGSTDTQYF. CDR3 DNA: TGCGCCAGCAAAGGACAGGGCAGCACAGATACGCAGTATTTT.

V and J are TRBV30 and TRBJ1-2; TRBD1 is a possible D gene (5 bases). Trimming pared 0 bases from V and 4 bases from J, leaving 6 bases between. This CDR3 has 12 residues. The germline CDR1 and CDR2 sequences are GTSNPN and SVGIG (reference sequence). The CDR3 sequence is CAWSVGTYGYTF. CDR3 nucleotides: TGTGCCTGGAGTGTAGGGACCTATGGCTACACCTTC.

This clonotype was found a few times. V gene TRBV15 combines with J gene TRBJ2-2; D not certain. The germline V gene has CDR1 LNHNV and CDR2 YYDKDF (reference sequence). The germline V and J ends were trimmed by 10 bases and 3 bases, with 9 bases remaining between them. This CDR3 comprises 12 residues. CDR3 coding DNA: TGTGCCAGGAGACGGCACACCGGGGAGCTGTTTTTT. Residues: CARRRHTGELFF.

Concerning this clonotype itself: Possible read error: a much larger clone is one base away. V is TRBV10-3 and J is TRBJ2-5; 7 nucleotides line up with TRBD1. Trimming at V came to 11 bases and at J to 3 bases, leaving 9 bases not matched to a gene. There are 13 residues in the CDR3. From germline, CDR1 is ENHRY and CDR2 SYGVKD. CDR3 amino acids: CAANRDREETQYF. The DNA of the CDR3 is TGTGCCGCCAATCGGGACAGAGAAGAGACCCAGTACTTC.

The chain links TRBV7-2 to TRBJ2-7, with D possibly being TRBD2 (6 bases). V lost 1 base and J lost 3, with 13 bases in between. The CDR3 contains 15 residues. CDR1 and CDR2 (germline): SGHTA, FQGNSA. CDR3 nucleotides: TGTGCCAGCAGCTTAGGTACGGGGACTCACTACGAGCAGTACTTC. Encoded protein: CASSLGTGTHYEQYF.

This clonotype was recorded a few times. This chain uses TRBV7-2 with TRBJ2-7; D perhaps matches TRBD1 (5 bases). CDR1 and CDR2 (germline): SGHTA, FQGNSA. Deletions cut 1 base from V and 5 bases from J, with 15 bases between. The CDR3 is made up of 15 amino acids. In DNA, the CDR3 is TGTGCCAGCAGCTTAGTCTACTCAGGGAATAACGAGCAGTACTTC. Translating gives CASSLVYSGNNEQYF.

The chain links TRBV9 to TRBJ2-7; the match to TRBD1 covers 8 bases. Germline values: CDR1 SGDLS, CDR2 YYNGEE. V gave up 0 bases and J gave up 2 bases; unmatched junction bases: 1. The CDR3 totals 14 residues. The CDR3 reads CASSVGTGTYEQYF. The CDR3 DNA reads as TGTGCCAGCAGCGTAGGGACAGGGACCTACGAGCAGTACTTC.

This clonotype has only a few counts. The chain recombines TRBV6-5 with TRBJ2-3; D may be TRBD2 (6 bases). CDR3 length: 13 residues. Trimming cost V 7 bases and J 3 bases, with 11 bases left between them. The germline V gene encodes CDR1 MNHEY and CDR2 SVGAGI. CDR3 protein: CASTKAGTDTQYF. The CDR3, as DNA: TGTGCCAGCACGAAGGCGGGGACAGATACGCAGTATTTT.

The CDR3 loop reads CASSSAGGVTDTQYF. As DNA, the CDR3 is TGTGCCAGCAGTTCAGCGGGGGGCGTCACAGATACGCAGTATTTT. The V gene is TRBV12-3 or TRBV12-4, the J gene TRBJ2-3, with 9 bases matching TRBD2. There are 15 residues in the CDR3. The ends lost 4 bases at V and 2 bases at J; junction bases unmatched: 4.

This clonotype was found a few times. The chain joins TRBV5-8 to TRBJ1-2; D unclear. V lost 1 base and J 6 bases, leaving 4 bases between the germline ends. The CDR3 totals 11 residues. Germline CDR1 is SGHTS and CDR2 is YDEGEE. In DNA form, the CDR3 reads TGTGCCAGCAGCTTGACGGATGGCTACACCTTC. This translates into CASSLTDGYTF.

The chain has TRBV6-5 and TRBJ1-3; no reliable D call. Germline loops: CDR1 MNHEY, CDR2 SVGAGI. This CDR3 region has 13 residues. V lost 7 bases and J lost 0, with 7 bases in between. CDR3 DNA: TGTGCCAGCAAGTCTTACTCTGGAAACACCATATATTTT. The encoded protein is CASKSYSGNTIYF.

This clonotype was counted a few times. The chain has TRBV6-5 and TRBJ2-1, with 8 positions matching TRBD2. The V segment lost 5 bases and the J segment 2 bases; nucleotides outside the gene matches: 5. This CDR3 is 15 amino acids long. Germline V gene sequence: CDR1 MNHEY, CDR2 SVGAGI. In DNA, the CDR3 is TGTGCCAGCAGTCGCAGCGGGGGCGCCTACAATGAGCAGTTCTTC. It yields the protein CASSRSGGAYNEQFF.

The chain joins TRBV18 to TRBJ1-2; 7 positions agree with TRBD1. The CDR3 sequence is 16 residues long. The V gene end was trimmed by 3 bases and the J gene end by 2 bases; junction bases not matched to a gene: 9. Germline CDR1 KGHSH, CDR2 LQKENI. CDR3 bases: TGTGCCAGCTCACCGATCTCGGACAGGCCAAACTATGGCTACACCTTC. Its translation: CASSPISDRPNYGYTF.

This clonotype was counted only a few times. This sequence joins TRBV11-2 and TRBJ2-3; D ambiguous. V was pared by 3 bases and J by 1 base, with 11 bases between. The CDR3 is made up of 15 amino acids. CDR1 is SGHAT and CDR2 is FQNNGV in the germline V gene. The CDR3 loop reads CASSFGPHRTDTQYF. The CDR3 DNA sequence: TGTGCCAGCAGCTTCGGACCCCACCGCACAGATACGCAGTATTTT. Combining the CDR3 with reference TRBV11-2 and TRBJ2-3 gives the whole variable domain EAGVAQSPRYKIIEKRQSVAFWCNPISGHATLYWYQQILGQGPKLLIQFQNNGVVDDSQLPKDRFSAERLKGVDSTLKIQPAKLEDSAVYLCASSFGPHRTDTQYFGPGTRLTVL.

This rearrangement joins TRBV7-2 to TRBJ2-6; 11 bases are shared with TRBD2. The CDR3 contains 17 residues. With 6 bases clipped from V and 4 bases from J, the junction kept 8 bases outside the gene matches. Germline loops: CDR1 SGHTA, CDR2 FQGNSA. CDR3 in DNA: TGTGCCAGCAGTTTCCTAGCGGGGGGCGGAGGGGCCAACGTCCTGACTTTC. This encodes CASSFLAGGGGANVLTF.

This chain uses TRBV5-6 with TRBJ1-6; D is uncertain. V was pared by 0 bases and J by 9 bases, with 16 bases between. The germline V gene encodes CDR1 SGHDT and CDR2 YYEEEE. CDR3 size: 16 residues. This CDR3 reads CASSLVYSTGVSPLHF. DNA of the CDR3: TGTGCCAGCAGCTTGGTCTACAGTACTGGAGTTTCACCCCTCCACTTT.